These 13 T cell receptor beta chains were all obtained from the same sample, sequenced in a study of cytomegalovirus exposure and HLA in healthy donors. PCR primers comprised 60 Vbeta and 13 Jbeta primers. Generated by immunoSEQ multiplex PCR, the TCRdb table keeps only in-frame clones and is missing some. The sample includes 150,000 to 200,000 clones, more than 80% of them seen just once. Input material: PBMCs. Receptors originate from a boy between 5 and 17 years old in good health and CMV-seronegative.

This chain connects TRBV19 to TRBJ2-1, with 12 bases lining up with TRBD2. With 7 bases clipped from V and 4 bases from J, the junction kept 11 bases outside the gene matches. This CDR3 has 17 amino acids. In germline, CDR1 is LNHDA, CDR2 SQIVND (reference sequence). The DNA of the CDR3 is TGTGCCAGTAAAAGCGGGCTAGCGGGAGGGCCTTACAATGAGCAGTTCTTC. Protein product: CASKSGLAGGPYNEQFF.

The chain is built from TRBV7-2 and TRBJ2-1; D possibly corresponds to TRBD1 (5 bases). Germline loops: CDR1 SGHTA, CDR2 FQGNSA. Deletions cut 3 bases from V and 2 bases from J, with 8 bases between. This CDR3 is built from 14 residues. This CDR3 is CASSFPGPYNEQFF. The CDR3 DNA follows: TGTGCCAGCAGCTTCCCAGGGCCCTACAATGAGCAGTTCTTC. The whole variable domain, remainder taken from reference TRBV7-2 and TRBJ2-1, is GAGVSQSPSNKVTEKGKDVELRCDPISGHTALYWYRQSLGQGLEFLIYFQGNSAPDKSGLPSDRFSAERTGGSVSTLTIQRTQQEDSAVYLCASSFPGPYNEQFFGPGTRLTVL.

This sequence joins TRBV29-1 and TRBJ2-2, with D tentatively TRBD1 (6 bases). Trimming shortened V by 7 bases and J by 5 bases, and 17 bases separated the two germline ends. The CDR3 spans 14 residues. Germline V gives CDR1 SQVTM, CDR2 ANQGSEA. CDR3 region: CSGGQGRSTGELFF. The CDR3 DNA is TGCAGCGGGGGGCAGGGTAGGAGTACCGGGGAGCTGTTTTTT.

CDR3 nucleotide sequence: TGTGCCAGCAGCCAAGTTCTTGGGAGTACAACTAATGAAAAACTGTTTTTT. The encoded protein is CASSQVLGSTTNEKLFF. V gene TRBV4-2 combines with J gene TRBJ1-4; D unresolved. V dropped 1 base and J dropped 0 bases, with 12 bases sitting between them. This CDR3 spans 17 amino acids. Germline assignment: CDR1 LGHNA and CDR2 YNFKEQ.

The chain uses TRBV27 and TRBJ2-3; TRBD2 agrees at 10 bases. The CDR3 length is 14 residues. After removal of 6 bases from V and 8 bases from J, the junction contained 8 bases not matched to a gene. Per the germline V gene, CDR1 is MNHEY and CDR2 is SMNVEV (reference sequence). The CDR3, as DNA: TGTGCCAGCAGCCCGGCTAGCGGGAGCGCTACGCAGTATTTT. Encoded protein: CASSPASGSATQYF.

The chain joins TRBV10-3 to TRBJ1-2, with D unresolved. The CDR3 is made up of 14 amino acids. The germline V gene has CDR1 ENHRY and CDR2 SYGVKD. Trimming took off 8 bases at V and 2 bases at J, with 15 bases between the two ends. CDR3 nucleotides: TGTGCCATCCGGGATCTCGGAACGAACTATGGCTACACCTTC. Translating gives CAIRDLGTNYGYTF.

The chain uses TRBV7-3 and TRBJ1-1; the match to TRBD1 covers 8 bases. CDR1 SGHTA and CDR2 FQGTGA come from the germline V gene. This CDR3 is 15 amino acids long. The V and J ends lost 4 bases and 1 base, in that order; junction bases with no gene match: 5. CDR3 coding DNA: TGTGCCAGCAGCTCCTCAGGGGGCGCGAACACTGAAGCTTTCTTT. This encodes CASSSSGGANTEAFF.

The chain couples TRBV21-1 to TRBJ2-5; the table's TRBD2 call for D was not verified on the DNA. TRBV21-1 is assigned pseudogene status. CDR3 length: 17 amino acids. The CDR3 here is CASSKEGGVRGEETQYF. In DNA form, the CDR3 reads TGTGCCAGCAGCAAAGAGGGAGGGGTACGGGGTGAAGAGACCCAGTACTTC.

This chain links TRBV11-3 with TRBJ2-5; 11 bases are shared with TRBD2. J was trimmed by 4 bases and V by 5 bases; bases with no gene match: 6. Germline lookup yields CDR1 SGHNT and CDR2 YENEEA. The CDR3 is 15 residues long. The CDR3 DNA reads TGTGCCAGCAGCCTTAGCGGGAGGGCCGGAGAGACCCAGTACTTC. As protein: CASSLSGRAGETQYF.

The V call is TRBV5-1, the J call TRBJ2-1; 9 bases map to TRBD1. This CDR3 contains 15 residues. Germline V CDR1 and CDR2: SGHRS, YFSETQ. V dropped 7 bases and J dropped 2; count of bases not matched to a gene: 7. As DNA, the CDR3 is TGCGCCAGCTCCGAAGGGACAGGGACCTACAATGAGCAGTTCTTC. It codes for CASSEGTGTYNEQFF.

In this sample, this clone turned up a few times. The same CDR3 is also encoded by other DNA sequences in this sample. The chain employs TRBV5-1 and TRBJ2-1; 10 bases are a match to TRBD2. V shed 5 bases and J 7 bases; nucleotides not matched to a gene: 9. Germline assignment: CDR1 SGHRS and CDR2 YFSETQ. The CDR3 consists of 15 residues. The CDR3 DNA sequence: TGCGCCAGCAGTCTAAGCGGGGGGGCCGGGAATGAGCAGTTCTTC. Its translation is CASSLSGGAGNEQFF.

This chain links TRBV4-2 with TRBJ2-2, with D tentatively TRBD2 (5 bases). Trimming left V 0 bases short and J 2 bases short, with 10 bases between. Germline CDR1 LGHNA, CDR2 YNFKEQ. The CDR3 is made up of 16 amino acids. CDR3: CASSQDIAINTGELFF. The CDR3 bases are TGTGCCAGCAGCCAAGATATAGCGATCAACACCGGGGAGCTGTTTTTT.

V usage is TRBV6-5 and J usage is TRBJ2-3, with TRBD1 matching 12 bases. Germline trimming cut 5 bases from V and 6 bases from J; bases unmatched to any gene: 3. Germline values: CDR1 MNHEY, CDR2 SVGAGI. The CDR3 extends over 14 amino acids. This CDR3 is CASSTGQGADTQYF. DNA for the CDR3: TGTGCCAGCAGTACGGGACAGGGGGCCGATACGCAGTATTTT.